Many counts were recorded for the clone carrying this T cell receptor beta chain. CDR1 and CDR2 (germline): DFQATT, SNEGSKA (reference sequence). Trimming took 3 bases from V and 4 from J, leaving 15 bases between them. The CDR3 extends over 14 amino acids. This record belongs to a study of neurological immune-mediated disorders. In every sequencing run, more than 170 million TCR-beta sequences were generated from 15-18 subjects. TCRdb ran MiXCR on the 5' RACE reads and lists one entry per CDR3 protein. The data contain about 62,000 distinct CDR3 sequences, 3.5% to 4.5% of them singletons. Sequencing was performed on PBMCs. The clonotype comes from a woman aged 45-65 years with multiple sclerosis. This sequence joins TRBV20-1 and TRBJ1-1, with D possibly matching TRBD1 (6 bases). As DNA, the CDR3 is TGCAGTGCTAGCGGGGGGGCAAGGCGCACTGAAGCTTTCTTT. Translation gives CSASGGARRTEAFF.